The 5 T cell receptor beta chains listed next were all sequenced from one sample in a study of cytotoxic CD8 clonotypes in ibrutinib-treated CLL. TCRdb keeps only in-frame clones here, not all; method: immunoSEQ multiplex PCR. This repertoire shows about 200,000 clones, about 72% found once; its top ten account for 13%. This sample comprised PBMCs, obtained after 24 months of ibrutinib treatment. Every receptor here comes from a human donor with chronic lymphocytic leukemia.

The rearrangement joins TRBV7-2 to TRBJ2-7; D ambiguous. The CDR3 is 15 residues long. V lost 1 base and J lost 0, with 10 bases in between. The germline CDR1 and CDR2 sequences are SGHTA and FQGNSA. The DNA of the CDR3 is TGTGCCAGCAGCTTAGTTGGCAGGAGCTCCTACGAGCAGTACTTC. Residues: CASSLVGRSSYEQYF.

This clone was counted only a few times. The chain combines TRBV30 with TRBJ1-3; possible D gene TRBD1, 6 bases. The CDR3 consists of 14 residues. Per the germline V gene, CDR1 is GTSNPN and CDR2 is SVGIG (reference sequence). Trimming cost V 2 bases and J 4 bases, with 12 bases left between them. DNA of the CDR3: TGTGCCTGGAGTTCACAGGGATACGGAAACACCATATATTTT. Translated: CAWSSQGYGNTIYF.

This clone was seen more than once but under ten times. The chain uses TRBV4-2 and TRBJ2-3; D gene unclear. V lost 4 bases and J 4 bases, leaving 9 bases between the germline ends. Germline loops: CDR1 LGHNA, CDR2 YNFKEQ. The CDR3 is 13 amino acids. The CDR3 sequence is CASSPSRSDTQYF. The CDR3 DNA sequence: TGTGCCAGCAGCCCTTCTAGGTCAGATACGCAGTATTTT.

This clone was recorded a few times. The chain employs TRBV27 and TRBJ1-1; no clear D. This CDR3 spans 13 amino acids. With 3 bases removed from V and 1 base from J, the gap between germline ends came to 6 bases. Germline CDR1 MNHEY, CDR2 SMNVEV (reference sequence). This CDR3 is CASSFSPNTEAFF. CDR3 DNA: TGTGCCAGCAGTTTCTCCCCGAACACTGAAGCTTTCTTT.

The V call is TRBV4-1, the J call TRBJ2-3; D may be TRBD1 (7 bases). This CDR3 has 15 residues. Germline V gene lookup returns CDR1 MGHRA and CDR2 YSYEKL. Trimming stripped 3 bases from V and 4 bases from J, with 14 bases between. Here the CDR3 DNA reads TGCGCCAGCAGCCATAGACTAGGGGGCCCAGATACGCAGTATTTT. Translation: CASSHRLGGPDTQYF.